These 29 T cell receptor beta chains came from one sample sequenced in a study of brain T cells in children with intractable seizures. Time point noted: blood from clinic visit 5 months post-surgery; TSC patient then seizure free. Clones were read by immunoSEQ multiplex PCR, and TCRdb kept only the in-frame ones, dropping some. This sample has around 340,000 clones, with roughly 93% found just once. The source material was peripheral blood, sampled about 5 months after surgery. All receptors derive from a boy in the first two years of life with tuberous sclerosis and intractable seizures.

The J gene is TRBJ1-6, the V gene TRBV10-1; 7 bases match TRBD1. J lost 7 bases, V lost 6 bases, and 6 bases had no gene match. Germline CDR1 WNHNN, CDR2 SYGVQD (reference sequence). CDR3 length equals 14 residues. This CDR3 reads CASSSGQPNSPLHF. The CDR3 DNA reads as TGCGCCAGCAGCTCGGGACAGCCGAATTCACCCCTCCACTTT.

CDR3 sequence: CASSLTTGSKNIQYF. The DNA for the CDR3 is TGCGCCAGCAGCCTAACGACAGGGTCCAAAAACATTCAGTACTTC. The chain links TRBV5-1 to TRBJ2-4, with 7 bases lining up with TRBD1. The V gene end was trimmed by 4 bases and the J gene end by 2 bases; junction bases not matched to a gene: 6. CDR3 length: 15 amino acids. Per the germline V gene, CDR1 is SGHRS and CDR2 is YFSETQ.

This rearrangement joins TRBV7-6 to TRBJ1-2; unclear D gene. The CDR3 loop spans 15 amino acids. V lost 0 bases to trimming and J lost 6 bases, with 14 bases between them. The V gene's germline CDR1 is SGHVS and CDR2 FNYEAQ. The CDR3 DNA sequence: TGTGCCAGCAGCTTAGCTCCCGGGGTTGAGGATGGCTACACCTTC. This sequence encodes CASSLAPGVEDGYTF.

This clone appeared once. This rearrangement joins TRBV4-1 to TRBJ2-3; D is unresolved. Trimming took 1 base from V and 7 from J, leaving 9 bases between them. The CDR3 runs to 13 residues. The germline CDR1 and CDR2 sequences are MGHRA and YSYEKL. CDR3 in amino acids: CASSQVVSHTQYF. The DNA for the CDR3 is TGCGCCAGCAGCCAAGTGGTCAGCCATACGCAGTATTTT.

This rearrangement joins TRBV6-6 to TRBJ2-3, with 7 bases identical to TRBD1. CDR3 size: 13 residues. V gave up 5 bases and J gave up 4 bases; unmatched junction bases: 3. Germline V gene lookup returns CDR1 MNHNY and CDR2 SVGAGI (reference sequence). As DNA, the CDR3 is TGTGCCAGCAGTCCTCAGGGGGCAGATACGCAGTATTTT. Translation gives CASSPQGADTQYF.

Comments on this clone: The same CDR3 can be traced to other DNA sequences in this sample. The V gene is TRBV11-3, the J gene TRBJ2-7, with D hard to call. Between the trimmed V and J ends, which lost 4 bases and 0 bases, there was a span of 1 base. The germline V gene has CDR1 SGHNT and CDR2 YENEEA. CDR3 length equals 11 residues. CDR3 amino acids: CASSSSYEQYF. The CDR3 nucleotides are TGTGCCAGCAGCTCCTCCTACGAGCAGTACTTC.

The V gene is TRBV19, the J gene TRBJ2-1; perhaps TRBD2 as D (6 bases). V was cut by 4 bases and J by 3 bases, with 19 bases left in between. The CDR3 length is 17 residues. CDR1 LNHDA and CDR2 SQIVND come from the germline V gene (reference sequence). CDR3 protein: CASSTTGGLAIYNEQFF. DNA for the CDR3: TGTGCCAGTAGTACCACCGGGGGTCTAGCGATCTACAATGAGCAGTTCTTC.

The V and J genes are TRBV12-3 or TRBV12-4 and TRBJ2-7; D gene unclear. This CDR3 is built from 12 residues. The V end was cut by 6 bases, the J end by 8 bases, with 14 bases between. This chain's CDR3 is CASSYDSVQQYF. CDR3 DNA: TGTGCCAGCAGCTACGATTCGGTACAGCAGTACTTC.

The V gene is TRBV5-1, the J gene TRBJ2-7, with D unclear. Germline V gene sequence: CDR1 SGHRS, CDR2 YFSETQ. The CDR3 is made up of 13 amino acids. With 0 bases removed from V and 7 bases from J, the gap between germline ends came to 11 bases. CDR3 residues: CASSLGSTLEQYF. As DNA, the CDR3 is TGCGCCAGCAGCTTGGGGTCAACCTTGGAGCAGTACTTC.

The chain carries TRBV12-5 and TRBJ1-1; a possible D gene is TRBD1 (5 bases). This CDR3 spans 15 amino acids. Trimming stripped 5 bases from V and 0 bases from J, with 13 bases between. The germline V gene has CDR1 LGHNT and CDR2 FRNRAP. CDR3 nucleotide sequence: TGTGCTAGTGGTCCGGACCAGGGCCTGAACACTGAAGCTTTCTTT. Translating gives CASGPDQGLNTEAFF.

The chain joins TRBV5-1 to TRBJ1-3; D is unclear. Trimming stripped 0 bases from V and 0 bases from J, with 4 bases between. The CDR3 totals 14 residues. Per germline, CDR1 SGHRS and CDR2 YFSETQ. The CDR3 DNA follows: TGCGCCAGCAGCTTGGGGACCTCTGGAAACACCATATATTTT. Translated, it gives CASSLGTSGNTIYF.

The chain couples TRBV11-1 to TRBJ1-3, with D unclear. There are 13 residues in the CDR3. V lost 2 bases, J lost 0 bases, and 2 bases lay in between. Germline loops: CDR1 SGHAT, CDR2 FQDESV (reference sequence). In DNA, the CDR3 is TGTGCCAGCAGCTTAAACTCTGGAAACACCATATATTTT. This translates into CASSLNSGNTIYF.

The chain joins TRBV10-1 to TRBJ2-1; the match to TRBD2 covers 10 bases. The V segment lost 2 bases and the J segment 8 bases; nucleotides outside the gene matches: 9. The germline CDR1 and CDR2 sequences are WNHNN and SYGVQD (reference sequence). The CDR3 runs 16 residues. CDR3 in DNA: TGCGCCAGCAGTGAGCGAACTAGCGGGAATTTTCATGAGCAGTTCTTC. Protein: CASSERTSGNFHEQFF.

V usage is TRBV5-4 and J usage is TRBJ2-5; D might be TRBD1 or TRBD2, each matching 5 bases. Germline V CDR1 and CDR2: SGHNT, YYREEE (reference sequence). This CDR3 has 14 residues. The ends were cut back, 2 bases at V and 3 bases at J, with 11 bases in the middle. Here the CDR3 DNA reads TGTGCCAGCAGCTTAGGGACGAGGGAAGAGACCCAGTACTTC. Residues: CASSLGTREETQYF.

The V call is TRBV7-9, the J call TRBJ1-6; tentatively, D is TRBD1 (5 bases). Germline V lookup: CDR1 SEHNR, CDR2 FQNEAQ (reference sequence). This CDR3 has 15 residues. Trimming removed 5 bases from V and 10 bases from J, with 18 bases in between. The CDR3 DNA sequence: TGTGCCAGCAGCCCACAGGTTCCTTTCGGCTCACCCCTCCACTTT. It encodes CASSPQVPFGSPLHF.

The chain's CDR3 is CASSPGEASEQFF. In DNA form, the CDR3 reads TGTGCCAGCAGCCCCGGGGAGGCCTCTGAGCAGTTCTTC. V usage is TRBV7-3 and J usage is TRBJ2-1; D may be TRBD2 (6 bases). This CDR3 is built from 13 residues. Germline V gene lookup returns CDR1 SGHTA and CDR2 FQGTGA. V was pared by 5 bases and J by 9 bases, with 14 bases between.

This chain joins TRBV11-2 and TRBJ1-1; tentatively, D is TRBD1 (5 bases). Trimming removed 7 bases at V and 1 base at J, with 22 bases between. This CDR3 region has 17 residues. CDR1 and CDR2 (germline): SGHAT, FQNNGV. DNA for the CDR3: TGTGCCAGCATCAGAGGGGTGGCAGGGCCTGGGAACACTGAAGCTTTCTTT. It is translated as CASIRGVAGPGNTEAFF.

This clone has only one observation. The CDR3 coding sequence is TGTGCCAGCACGACCCAGGGGGGGTATGGCTACACCTTC. The encoded protein is CASTTQGGYGYTF. J is TRBJ1-2 and V is TRBV27; TRBD1 matches 7 bases. The CDR3 contains 13 residues. Germline-derived CDR1 and CDR2 are MNHEY and SMNVEV (reference sequence). Trimming removed 7 bases from V and 5 bases from J; junction bases left unmatched: 7.

This chain connects TRBV6-4 to TRBJ2-1, with D perhaps TRBD1 (6 bases). V shed 5 bases and J shed 4 bases, with 18 bases lying between them. From germline, CDR1 is MRHNA and CDR2 SNTAGT. The CDR3 has 16 residues. The CDR3 nucleotides read TGTGCCAGCAGTAGTTGGGAGACAGGTCGTTACAATGAGCAGTTCTTC. It encodes CASSSWETGRYNEQFF.

The chain carries TRBV7-6 and TRBJ2-1; 10 nucleotides line up with TRBD1. After removal of 2 bases from V and 2 bases from J, the junction contained 3 bases not matched to a gene. Germline assignment: CDR1 SGHVS and CDR2 FNYEAQ. The CDR3 loop spans 16 amino acids. Written as DNA, the CDR3 is TGTGCCAGCAGCTTATGGGGACAGGGGACCTACAATGAGCAGTTCTTC. This sequence encodes CASSLWGQGTYNEQFF.

This chain joins TRBV7-2 and TRBJ2-3; D is possibly TRBD2 (6 bases). There are 17 residues in the CDR3. CDR1 SGHTA and CDR2 FQGNSA come from the germline V gene. Trimming took 1 base from V and 6 from J, leaving 20 bases between them. The chain's CDR3 is CASSLVGLGIGGDTQYF. As DNA, the CDR3 is TGTGCCAGCAGCTTAGTCGGTTTGGGAATCGGAGGGGATACGCAGTATTTT.

This clone was seen once. The chain uses TRBV30 and TRBJ2-7; possibly TRBD2 for D (6 bases). Germline loops: CDR1 GTSNPN, CDR2 SVGIG (reference sequence). The CDR3 contains 14 residues. Trimming stripped 4 bases from V and 4 bases from J, with 17 bases between. The CDR3 coding sequence is TGTGCCTGGAACCGGGACTCTCTAAAATACGAGCAGTACTTC. Its translation is CAWNRDSLKYEQYF. The full variable domain, in which reference TRBV30 and TRBJ2-7 provide the parts outside the CDR3, is SQTIHQWPATLVQPVGSPLSLECTVEGTSNPNLYWYRQAAGRGLQLLFYSVGIGQISSEVPQNLSASRPQDRQFILSSKKLLLSDSGFYLCAWNRDSLKYEQYFGPGTRLTVT.

The rearrangement joins TRBV5-4 to TRBJ1-4; perhaps TRBD1 as D (6 bases). Germline V lookup: CDR1 SGHNT, CDR2 YYREEE (reference sequence). CDR3 length: 16 residues. Deletions cut 4 bases from V and 0 bases from J, with 13 bases between. CDR3: CASSRGQSPTNEKLFF. CDR3 coding DNA: TGTGCCAGCAGCCGCGGACAGAGCCCAACTAATGAAAAACTGTTTTTT.

In DNA, the CDR3 is TGTGCCAGTAGTCCCACGGCAGGGGTGGGTGAAAAACTGTTTTTT. This translates into CASSPTAGVGEKLFF. The chain employs TRBV19 and TRBJ1-4; perhaps TRBD1 as D (6 bases). Germline values: CDR1 LNHDA, CDR2 SQIVND (reference sequence). The CDR3 is made up of 15 amino acids. V lost 5 bases and J lost 7, with 17 bases in between.

This chain joins TRBV27 and TRBJ2-7, with 9 bases that match TRBD1. Germline CDR1 is MNHEY and CDR2 is SMNVEV (reference sequence). The CDR3 runs 13 residues. The trim removed 6 bases at V and 5 bases at J, leaving 5 bases unmatched. The CDR3 loop reads CASSPGQGDEQYF. The CDR3 DNA reads TGTGCCAGCAGCCCGGGACAGGGAGACGAGCAGTACTTC.

V is TRBV27 and J is TRBJ1-1, with D unclear. This CDR3 contains 14 residues. Germline CDR1 reads MNHEY; CDR2 reads SMNVEV (reference sequence). V was pared by 8 bases and J by 1 base, with 14 bases between. The CDR3 nucleotides read TGTGCCAGCGGACGAGGTCCGGGGAACACTGAAGCTTTCTTT. Amino acid sequence: CASGRGPGNTEAFF.

This clone came up a few times. This chain uses TRBV9 with TRBJ2-2; D unresolved. Germline CDR1 reads SGDLS; CDR2 reads YYNGEE. CDR3 length: 13 residues. Trimming shortened V by 5 bases and J by 10 bases, and 15 bases separated the two germline ends. The DNA of the CDR3 is TGTGCCAGCAGTGCCCGTGGCCTCCCGGAGCTGTTTTTT. As protein: CASSARGLPELFF.

For this clone: This sample also contains other DNA sequences that code for the same CDR3. The chain carries TRBV27 and TRBJ2-7; 7 bases match TRBD1. From germline, CDR1 is MNHEY and CDR2 SMNVEV (reference sequence). V was pared by 8 bases and J by 3 bases, with 13 bases of the junction left unmatched. The CDR3 has 15 residues. CDR3 nucleotides: TGTGCCAGCTCCGAGACAGGGCTTTCGAACTACGAGCAGTACTTC. Translated, it gives CASSETGLSNYEQYF.

The rearrangement joins TRBV11-2 to TRBJ1-4; no definite D call. This CDR3 comprises 14 residues. With 2 bases removed from V and 4 bases from J, the gap between germline ends came to 8 bases. Germline loops: CDR1 SGHAT, CDR2 FQNNGV. The CDR3 loop is CASSLHAGNEKLFF. The CDR3 DNA reads TGTGCCAGCAGCTTACACGCGGGTAATGAAAAACTGTTTTTT.